This T cell receptor (beta chain) emerged from a study of cytomegalovirus exposure and HLA in healthy donors. Germline values: CDR1 MNHNY, CDR2 SVGAGI (reference sequence). V was pared by 5 bases and J by 0 bases, with 10 bases between. This CDR3 has 15 amino acids. The primer mix had 60 Vbeta and 13 Jbeta primers. The table came from immunoSEQ multiplex PCR; TCRdb's copy has only in-frame clones and leaves some out. The table records around 130,000 clones, more than 65% of them present only once. Points on this clone: What it binds is not known.

Study-wide points: Later, TCR association rates were found to vary by HLA locus, highest for DRB1 and lowest for HLA-C.

The source is a man aged 18 to 35 in good health and CMV-seropositive. J is TRBJ1-4 and V is TRBV6-6; D call uncertain. Sequenced: PBMCs. The CDR3 sequence is CASSRGPATNEKLFF. The CDR3 DNA follows: TGTGCCAGCAGTAGAGGTCCAGCAACTAATGAAAAACTGTTTTTT.